The 30 T cell receptor beta chains presented below share a single source sample, sequenced in a study of T-cell memory formation after mild COVID-19. MiXCR, applied by TCRdb to the 5' RACE reads, yields one record per CDR3 protein. The data contain under 450,000 distinct CDR3 sequences, less than 25% of them singletons. Material: PBMCs or a T cell subset sorted from them (not recorded which). All receptors come from an adult woman who had mild COVID-19 (a few samples of this study predate the infection). Cell type and time point are not known.

This clonotype occurred many times. This rearrangement joins TRBV9 to TRBJ2-7, with 8 bases aligning to TRBD2. The CDR3 has 16 amino acids. The germline V gene has CDR1 SGDLS and CDR2 YYNGEE. V lost 1 base to trimming and J lost 2 bases; unmatched junction nucleotides: 8. CDR3: CASSVCLLAETYEQYF. The CDR3 region has the DNA TGTGCCAGCAGCGTATGTTTACTAGCGGAGACCTACGAGCAGTACTTC.

The CDR3 region has the DNA TGCAGTGCTAGAGAGGACGGTAACAAGCCCCAGCATTTT. The encoded protein is CSAREDGNKPQHF. V is TRBV20-1 and J is TRBJ1-5; D not resolved. The ends were cut back, 0 bases at V and 8 bases at J, with 11 bases in the middle. The CDR3 is made up of 13 amino acids. Germline CDR1 and CDR2: DFQATT and SNEGSKA (reference sequence).

The sample holds a few counts of this clonotype. J is TRBJ2-1 and V is TRBV10-3; weak D call: TRBD1 (6 bases). CDR1 and CDR2 from the germline V gene are ENHRY and SYGVKD. V was pared by 7 bases and J by 3 bases, with 19 bases between. The CDR3 loop spans 16 amino acids. CDR3 protein: CAITESRDMSYNEQFF. The CDR3 DNA reads TGTGCCATCACCGAGTCTCGGGACATGAGCTACAATGAGCAGTTCTTC.

This clonotype was counted a few times. The chain is built from TRBV12-3 or TRBV12-4 and TRBJ2-2, with D perhaps TRBD2 (5 bases). This CDR3 is built from 15 residues. The ends were cut back, 3 bases at V and 1 base at J, with 9 bases in the middle. The CDR3 nucleotides read TGTGCCAGCAGTTTTCTAGCTTGGAACACCGGGGAGCTGTTTTTT. Translated, it gives CASSFLAWNTGELFF.

This clonotype was seen a handful of times. V gene TRBV12-3 or TRBV12-4 combines with J gene TRBJ2-1; the match to TRBD1 covers 10 bases. CDR3 length: 15 amino acids. The trim removed 4 bases at V and 5 bases at J, leaving 5 bases unmatched. The CDR3 region is CASSSGTGDDNEQFF. The CDR3 nucleotides read TGTGCCAGCAGTTCCGGGACAGGGGACGACAATGAGCAGTTCTTC.

This clonotype has just a few counts. V and J are TRBV6-5 and TRBJ1-2; TRBD1 matches at 9 bases. Germline-derived CDR1 and CDR2 are MNHEY and SVGAGI. V lost 7 bases and J lost 2; bases outside the gene matches: 5. The CDR3 has 14 residues. Here the CDR3 DNA reads TGTGCCAGCAACGGACAGGGGCCAAACTATGGCTACACCTTC. Amino acid sequence: CASNGQGPNYGYTF.

The chain combines TRBV27 with TRBJ2-5; the D is unclear. The CDR3 spans 13 residues. Looked up from germline, CDR1 is MNHEY and CDR2 is SMNVEV (reference sequence). The V and J ends lost 6 bases and 7 bases respectively, with 15 bases between them. CDR3 sequence: CASSRGDRVTQYF. For the CDR3, the DNA is TGTGCCAGCAGCCGTGGGGATCGAGTGACCCAGTACTTC.

This clonotype was seen more than once but under ten times. Relative to the germline gene, one junction end is altered; a read error may explain this. V gene TRBV11-2 combines with J gene TRBJ2-5, with 10 bases identical to TRBD2. CDR1 and CDR2 (germline): SGHAT, FQNNGV. The CDR3 consists of 13 residues. The CDR3 loop is CASSLVSSGGVRF. CDR3 sequence (DNA): TGTGCCAGCAGCTTAGTATCCAGCGGGGGGGTCCGCTTC.

This chain connects TRBV12-3 or TRBV12-4 to TRBJ1-5; D ambiguous. The CDR3 is made up of 19 amino acids. V shed 5 bases and J shed 0 bases, with 23 bases lying between them. The CDR3 DNA reads as TGTGCCAGCAGTCCACCCGTGAGGCAGTCACTGTATAGCAATCAGCCCCAGCATTTT. It yields the protein CASSPPVRQSLYSNQPQHF.

Details on this clonotype: Given the absence of the conserved phenylalanine or tryptophan at the CDR3 end, a read error is likely. The V gene is TRBV4-3, the J gene TRBJ2-3; a weak D match, TRBD1 (6 bases). Per germline, CDR1 LGHNA and CDR2 YSLEER. With 0 bases removed from V and 4 bases from J, the gap between germline ends came to 14 bases. The CDR3 is 16 amino acids. Here the CDR3 reads CASSQETYRVADTQYL. The DNA of the CDR3 is TGCGCCAGCAGCCAAGAAACTTACAGGGTTGCAGATACGCAGTATTTA.

This clonotype was seen a few times. The rearrangement uses TRBV7-6 and TRBJ2-1; 13 positions agree with TRBD2. CDR3 size: 17 residues. CDR1 is SGHVS and CDR2 is FNYEAQ in the germline V gene. J gave up 6 bases and V 5 bases, and 10 bases lay outside the gene matches. The CDR3 bases are TGTGCCAGCAGCCCGGCCGGGACTAGCGGGATAGGCAATGAGCAGTTCTTC. Protein product: CASSPAGTSGIGNEQFF.

There are a few counts of this clonotype. V is TRBV5-1 and J is TRBJ2-4, with 8 bases fitting TRBD2. There are 14 residues in the CDR3. Germline values: CDR1 SGHRS, CDR2 YFSETQ. V was pared by 5 bases and J by 6 bases, with 7 bases of the junction left unmatched. CDR3 protein: CASRPSGFINIQYF. CDR3 nucleotides: TGCGCCAGCAGACCTAGCGGGTTCATAAACATTCAGTACTTC.

The V call is TRBV3-1, the J call TRBJ2-7; TRBD2 matches 8 bases. This CDR3 spans 16 amino acids. CDR1 LGHDT and CDR2 YNNKEL come from the germline V gene (reference sequence). Trimming cost V 4 bases and J 7 bases; bases outside gene matches: 15. The CDR3 loop reads CASSPSGGAGLYEQYF. The CDR3 bases are TGTGCCAGCAGCCCCTCGGGGGGGGCGGGGCTTTATGAGCAGTACTTC.

This clonotype was found a few times. The limits of the CDR3 on the DNA are not certain, so only TCRdb's listed CDR3 is given. This chain uses TRBV24-1 with TRBJ2-3. From its first to its last residue, the CDR3 has 16 amino acids. Germline V lookup: CDR1 KGHDR, CDR2 SFDVKD. The CDR3 here is CATSDLTFGGTDTQYF.

This clonotype was recorded a few times. The rearrangement uses TRBV7-9 and TRBJ1-5; 8 bases agree with TRBD1. Trimming took 4 bases from V and 2 from J; bases not matched to a gene: 7. CDR3 length: 16 amino acids. CDR1 and CDR2 (germline): SEHNR, FQNEAQ (reference sequence). CDR3 sequence reads: CASSYDRGGGNQPQHF. Here the CDR3 DNA reads TGTGCCAGCAGCTACGACAGGGGAGGAGGCAATCAGCCCCAGCATTTT.

The rearrangement uses TRBV27 and TRBJ2-2; D tentatively reads TRBD1 or TRBD2 (5 bases each). V was clipped by 3 bases and J by 4 bases, with 12 bases between them. There are 15 residues in the CDR3. Germline V gene lookup returns CDR1 MNHEY and CDR2 SMNVEV (reference sequence). CDR3 bases: TGTGCCAGCAGTTTGAGGGGTGTTAGCACCGGGGAGCTGTTTTTT. The encoded protein is CASSLRGVSTGELFF.

This clonotype was counted between two and nine times. The chain joins TRBV5-1 to TRBJ2-5; no clear D. Germline CDR1 SGHRS, CDR2 YFSETQ. The CDR3 runs 16 residues. Trimming removed 1 base from V and 5 bases from J, with 18 bases in between. Written as DNA, the CDR3 is TGCGCCAGCAGCTTGCTCGGCTCGCAGAGGTCGGAGACCCAGTACTTC. Translating it yields CASSLLGSQRSETQYF. The full variable domain, its missing parts supplied by reference TRBV5-1 and TRBJ2-5, is KAGVTQTPRYLIKTRGQQVTLSCSPISGHRSVSWYQQTPGQGLQFLFEYFSETQRNKGNFPGRFSGRQFSNSRSEMNVSTLELGDSALYLCASSLLGSQRSETQYFGPGTRLLVL.

The rearrangement uses TRBV21-1 and TRBJ1-1; the table names TRBD1, a call not compared with the DNA. TRBV21-1 is flagged as a pseudogene. The CDR3 has 15 amino acids. The CDR3 nucleotides are TGTGCCAGCAGCAAGGGACCCGGGGGGGACACTGAAGCTTTCTTT. This sequence encodes CASSKGPGGDTEAFF.

V is TRBV2 and J is TRBJ2-3, with D tentatively TRBD1 or TRBD2 (5 bases each). The V end lost 6 bases, the J end lost 0 bases, and 19 bases lay between the germline ends. The CDR3 runs 17 residues. Germline V CDR1 and CDR2: SNHLY, FYNNEI. The CDR3 bases are TGTGCCAGCAGGGGGGTATTGGGGACCTCAAGCACAGATACGCAGTATTTT. It specifies CASRGVLGTSSTDTQYF.

This clonotype was found a few times. The chain uses TRBV10-3 and TRBJ2-3; D is ambiguous. Germline CDR1 ENHRY, CDR2 SYGVKD. The CDR3 consists of 15 residues. V shed 2 bases and J shed 2 bases, with 11 bases lying between them. This CDR3 is CAISEGTDSTDTQYF. CDR3 DNA sequence: TGTGCCATCAGTGAGGGAACTGACTCCACAGATACGCAGTATTTT.

The rearrangement links TRBV28 to TRBJ2-7, with a possible D match to TRBD2 (5 bases). The germline V gene has CDR1 MDHEN and CDR2 SYDVKM. V lost 10 bases to trimming and J lost 6 bases, with 16 bases between them. There are 12 residues in the CDR3. CDR3 nucleotides: TGTGCCACTCGGACTGACGTCCGCGAGCAGTACTTC. It specifies CATRTDVREQYF.

This clonotype was observed many times. V usage is TRBV4-3 and J usage is TRBJ2-7; 9 bases match TRBD1. The CDR3 totals 16 residues. Trimming removed 1 base from V and 5 bases from J; junction bases left unmatched: 9. CDR1 is LGHNA, CDR2 YSLEER, per germline. The DNA of the CDR3 is TGCGCCAGCAGCCAAGGACCAGGGACAGGGCAAAACGAGCAGTACTTC. As protein: CASSQGPGTGQNEQYF.

The rearrangement links TRBV18 to TRBJ2-7; 10 bases map to TRBD1. CDR3 length: 14 residues. V dropped 1 base and J dropped 7; count of bases not matched to a gene: 4. Germline-derived CDR1 and CDR2 are KGHSH and LQKENI. This chain's CDR3 is CASSPRRTGGEQYF. The CDR3 DNA follows: TGTGCCAGCTCACCACGGCGGACAGGGGGTGAGCAGTACTTC.

The chain has TRBV5-1 and TRBJ2-7; weak D call: TRBD2 (5 bases). Germline-derived CDR1 and CDR2 are SGHRS and YFSETQ. V lost 4 bases and J 3 bases, leaving 11 bases between the germline ends. The length of the CDR3 is 13 residues. CDR3 coding DNA: TGCGCCAGCAGCCCCGGACTGATCTACGAGCAGTACTTC. This codes for CASSPGLIYEQYF.

This clonotype was counted only a few times. V gene TRBV6-5 combines with J gene TRBJ2-1; 11 positions match TRBD2. This CDR3 region has 15 residues. Losses at the gene ends were 3 bases for V and 4 bases for J; bases not matched to a gene: 2. Per the germline V gene, CDR1 is MNHEY and CDR2 is SVGAGI. The CDR3 region has the DNA TGTGCCAGCAGTTATCGACTAGCGGGATACAATGAGCAGTTCTTC. It yields the protein CASSYRLAGYNEQFF.

The chain links TRBV5-1 to TRBJ2-7, with a tentative D call TRBD1 (7 bases). In germline, CDR1 is SGHRS, CDR2 YFSETQ. V was clipped by 4 bases and J by 6 bases, with 14 bases between them. CDR3 length: 13 amino acids. Written as DNA, the CDR3 is TGCGCCAGCAGCCCAGGGGGGAATGGCGAGCAGTACTTC. It codes for CASSPGGNGEQYF. The full variable domain, completed using reference TRBV5-1 and TRBJ2-7, is KAGVTQTPRYLIKTRGQQVTLSCSPISGHRSVSWYQQTPGQGLQFLFEYFSETQRNKGNFPGRFSGRQFSNSRSEMNVSTLELGDSALYLCASSPGGNGEQYFGPGTRLTVT.

V and J are TRBV19 and TRBJ1-5; the D is unclear. Trimming took 7 bases from V and 2 from J, leaving 6 bases between them. This CDR3 region has 12 residues. CDR1 is LNHDA, CDR2 SQIVND, per germline (reference sequence). The CDR3 coding sequence is TGTGCCAGTACGGAGGGCAATCAGCCCCAGCATTTT. This sequence encodes CASTEGNQPQHF.

About this clonotype itself: An end of the junction does not agree with germline; a read error may underlie this. The V call is TRBV30, the J call TRBJ2-7; possibly TRBD1 for D (5 bases). The CDR3 is 12 residues long. Germline V gene data show CDR1 as GTSNPN and CDR2 as SVGIG (reference sequence). For the CDR3, the DNA is TGTGCCTGGAGTGGGGGCCCTACGGCCCTGAACTTC. It specifies CAWSGGPTALNF.

A few counts support this clonotype. The genes are TRBV10-3 and TRBJ2-1; 7 bases line up with TRBD1. J was trimmed by 0 bases and V by 10 bases; bases with no gene match: 12. Germline CDR1 is ENHRY and CDR2 is SYGVKD. The length of the CDR3 is 16 residues. As DNA, the CDR3 is TGTGCCAGCCACCCTTCGACAGGGATCTCCTACAATGAGCAGTTCTTC. This codes for CASHPSTGISYNEQFF.

This clonotype has more than one count but fewer than ten. The rearrangement uses TRBV2 and TRBJ1-5; D uncertain. V was pared by 2 bases and J by 0 bases, with 14 bases between. Germline V CDR1 and CDR2: SNHLY, FYNNEI. The CDR3 is 17 residues long. The CDR3 sequence: CASSETRIWGSNQPQHF. CDR3 bases: TGTGCCAGCAGTGAAACAAGGATTTGGGGTAGCAATCAGCCCCAGCATTTT.